Presented here are 9 T cell receptor beta chains from one specimen sequenced in a study of blood T cell repertoires in COVID-19. Sequencing used immunoSEQ multiplex PCR; TCRdb keeps in-frame clones, though not all of them. The table includes around 130,000 clones, roughly four fifths detected once. What was sequenced was peripheral blood. These receptors all come from a human donor in a cohort sampled during active COVID-19.

J is TRBJ2-6 and V is TRBV7-9; no clear D. Deletions cut 2 bases from V and 0 bases from J, with 14 bases between. CDR3 size: 18 residues. Germline V CDR1 and CDR2: SEHNR, FQNEAQ (reference sequence). DNA of the CDR3: TGTGCCAGCAGCTTAAGAGGAACCGGTAGCTCTGGGGCCAACGTCCTGACTTTC. Protein sequence: CASSLRGTGSSGANVLTF.

V gene TRBV3-1 (or the pseudogene TRBV3-2) combines with J gene TRBJ2-5; D is possibly TRBD2 (5 bases). The V gene lost 2 bases and the J gene lost 5 bases, with 9 bases spanning the gap. Looked up from germline, CDR1 is LGHDT and CDR2 is YNNKEL (reference sequence). The CDR3 sequence is 13 residues long. DNA for the CDR3: TGTGCCAGCAGCCAAACTAGGGTGGAGACCCAGTACTTC. It is translated as CASSQTRVETQYF.

This clone was picked up many times. J is TRBJ1-1 and V is TRBV28, with 8 bases lining up with TRBD1. J lost 6 bases, V lost 4 bases, and 13 bases had no gene match. Per germline, CDR1 MDHEN and CDR2 SYDVKM. The CDR3 sequence is 16 residues long. The CDR3 here is CASSSPSRTGISEAFF. CDR3 sequence (DNA): TGTGCCAGCAGTTCCCCTTCCAGGACAGGGATCTCTGAAGCTTTCTTT.

The V call is TRBV3-1 (or the pseudogene TRBV3-2), the J call TRBJ1-3, with TRBD1 matching over 7 bases. Losses at the gene ends were 7 bases for V and 3 bases for J; bases not matched to a gene: 6. The CDR3 runs 14 residues. Germline V gene sequence: CDR1 LGHDT, CDR2 YNNKEL (reference sequence). The CDR3 nucleotides are TGTGCCAGCACCCTCGGGACAGATGGAAACACCATATATTTT. It is translated as CASTLGTDGNTIYF.

This chain connects TRBV4-1 to TRBJ1-1; maybe TRBD1 (5 bases). The V end was cut by 2 bases, the J end by 1 base, with 5 bases between. Germline-derived CDR1 and CDR2 are MGHRA and YSYEKL. CDR3 size: 13 residues. In DNA, the CDR3 is TGCGCCAGCAGCCAAAGGGGGAACACTGAAGCTTTCTTT. Protein product: CASSQRGNTEAFF.

V gene TRBV11-3 combines with J gene TRBJ2-3; D gene unclear. The V and J ends lost 1 base and 0 bases respectively, with 5 bases between them. Germline V gene sequence: CDR1 SGHNT, CDR2 YENEEA. The CDR3 covers 14 residues. CDR3 nucleotides: TGTGCCAGCAGCTTAGGGCAGAGCACAGATACGCAGTATTTT. Protein sequence: CASSLGQSTDTQYF.

The chain carries TRBV12-5 and TRBJ2-6, with TRBD1 identical over 7 bases. Losses at the gene ends were 7 bases for V and 2 bases for J; bases not matched to a gene: 2. The V gene's germline CDR1 is LGHNT and CDR2 FRNRAP. The CDR3 has 14 amino acids. CDR3 in amino acids: CASATGAGANVLTF. The CDR3 nucleotides read TGTGCTAGTGCCACAGGGGCTGGGGCCAACGTCCTGACTTTC.

J is TRBJ2-6 and V is TRBV6-5; no clear D. The CDR3 has 15 residues. The V and J ends lost 6 bases and 0 bases respectively, with 9 bases between them. CDR1 is MNHEY and CDR2 is SVGAGI in the germline V gene. CDR3 sequence reads: CASSFLSSGANVLTF. CDR3 in DNA: TGTGCCAGCAGCTTCCTGAGCTCTGGGGCCAACGTCCTGACTTTC.

This sequence joins TRBV5-5 and TRBJ2-3; D possibly corresponds to TRBD1 (6 bases). V was clipped by 6 bases and J by 2 bases, with 22 bases between them. Germline values: CDR1 SGHKS, CDR2 YYEKEE (reference sequence). The CDR3 extends over 17 amino acids. CDR3 DNA sequence: TGTGCCAGCAACGCCGGGACAATCAGGAGGACCACAGATACGCAGTATTTT. Translating it yields CASNAGTIRRTTDTQYF.